The 18 T cell receptor beta chains below were found in one sample sequenced in a study of blood T cell repertoires in COVID-19. Measured with immunoSEQ multiplex PCR; TCRdb has only the in-frame clones, and not every one. The profile shows about 490,000 clones, 70% to 90% of them singletons. The sample comprised peripheral blood. Receptors originate from a human donor in a cohort sampled during active COVID-19.

This clone was seen only once. The V and J genes are TRBV4-2 and TRBJ1-4, with D tentatively TRBD1 (6 bases). Trimming shortened V by 2 bases and J by 8 bases, and 18 bases separated the two germline ends. The V gene's germline CDR1 is LGHNA and CDR2 YNFKEQ. The CDR3 loop spans 16 amino acids. CDR3 in amino acids: CASSQTPGQGNEKLFF. CDR3 bases: TGTGCCAGCAGCCAAACACCCGGGCAGGGGAACGAAAAACTGTTTTTT.

This clone has ten or more counts. This rearrangement joins TRBV2 to TRBJ1-2; D is perhaps TRBD1 (6 bases). This CDR3 spans 13 amino acids. Germline-derived CDR1 and CDR2 are SNHLY and FYNNEI. Trimming left V 7 bases short and J 8 bases short, with 17 bases between. This chain's CDR3 is CASILSQGGGYTF. Written as DNA, the CDR3 is TGTGCCAGCATCCTTTCACAGGGCGGAGGCTACACCTTC.

As for this clone: Other DNA sequences in this specimen translate into the identical CDR3. The chain combines TRBV20-1 with TRBJ1-1; TRBD1 matches 7 bases. Unmatched junction bases numbered 1, after V lost 4 bases and J lost 5 bases. CDR3 length equals 11 residues. Germline CDR1 and CDR2: DFQATT and SNEGSKA (reference sequence). In DNA form, the CDR3 reads TGCAGTGCTACAGGGGGGACTGAAGCTTTCTTT. This gives the protein CSATGGTEAFF.

The V call is TRBV19, the J call TRBJ2-7, with TRBD1 as a possible D gene (5 bases). The V and J ends lost 5 bases and 3 bases respectively, with 14 bases between them. The CDR3 length is 14 residues. The germline CDR1 and CDR2 sequences are LNHDA and SQIVND (reference sequence). CDR3 protein: CASSGWGRDYEQYF. The CDR3 DNA follows: TGTGCCAGTAGTGGTTGGGGCAGGGACTACGAGCAGTACTTC.

The CDR3 region has the DNA TGTGCCAGCAGTCCAGGGGGCGGAGGGGGCTACGAGCAGTACTTC. It codes for CASSPGGGGGYEQYF. The rearrangement uses TRBV6-5 and TRBJ2-7, with 8 bases identical to TRBD1. The CDR3 has 15 residues. Germline CDR1 is MNHEY and CDR2 is SVGAGI. Trimming removed 5 bases from V and 3 bases from J; junction bases left unmatched: 9.

This clone showed up just a few times. The V and J genes are TRBV29-1 and TRBJ1-3; D call uncertain. V was shortened by 5 bases and J by 0 bases, with 14 bases between the two germline ends. The CDR3 has 15 amino acids. CDR1 and CDR2 (germline): SQVTM, ANQGSEA. CDR3 loop: CSVLGGGDSGNTIYF. The CDR3 DNA is TGCAGCGTTTTGGGTGGCGGAGACTCTGGAAACACCATATATTTT. The full variable domain, completed using reference TRBV29-1 and TRBJ1-3, is SAVISQKPSRDICQRGTSLTIQCQVDSQVTMMFWYRQQPGQSLTLIATANQGSEATYESGFVIDKFPISRPNLTFSTLTVSNMSPEDSSIYLCSVLGGGDSGNTIYFGEGSWLTVV.

The V and J genes are TRBV3-1 (or the pseudogene TRBV3-2) and TRBJ2-3; D may be TRBD2 (5 bases). The length of the CDR3 is 13 residues. The V end was cut by 1 base, the J end by 5 bases, with 7 bases between. Germline values: CDR1 LGHDT, CDR2 YNNKEL (reference sequence). The CDR3 spells CASSQVSVDTQYF. The DNA of the CDR3 is TGTGCCAGCAGCCAAGTTAGCGTAGATACGCAGTATTTT.

This clone is a singleton in its sample. The V call is TRBV5-1, the J call TRBJ2-5, with D possibly being TRBD2 (5 bases). Trimming stripped 4 bases from V and 5 bases from J, with 21 bases between. Germline loops: CDR1 SGHRS, CDR2 YFSETQ. CDR3 size: 16 residues. In DNA, the CDR3 is TGCGCCAGCAGCCGGGGAATAACAACAGCGGAGGAGACCCAGTACTTC. Its protein is CASSRGITTAEETQYF.

This clone has just a few counts. The chain is built from TRBV4-1 and TRBJ2-4; possibly TRBD2 for D (6 bases). Trimming removed 3 bases from V and 0 bases from J, with 21 bases in between. From germline, CDR1 is MGHRA and CDR2 YSYEKL. CDR3 size: 19 residues. The CDR3, as DNA: TGCGCCAGCAGCCAGGGAGGTATACTCCCGGCTCTAGCCAAAAACATTCAGTACTTC. Residues: CASSQGGILPALAKNIQYF.

This chain links TRBV10-1 with TRBJ1-3, with D hard to call. The CDR3 covers 18 residues. Deletions cut 3 bases from V and 0 bases from J, with 18 bases between. CDR1 and CDR2 (germline): WNHNN, SYGVQD (reference sequence). The CDR3 reads CASSDVGLPGNSGNTIYF. The CDR3 region has the DNA TGCGCCAGCAGTGATGTCGGTCTCCCAGGAAACTCTGGAAACACCATATATTTT.

This chain joins TRBV28 and TRBJ1-5, with 9 positions matching TRBD1. V shed 8 bases and J 6 bases; nucleotides not matched to a gene: 8. The germline gives CDR1 MDHEN, CDR2 SYDVKM. The CDR3 has 14 residues. The CDR3 DNA is TGTGCCAGCGTTAGGGGACAGGGTGGTCAGCCCCAGCATTTT. This sequence encodes CASVRGQGGQPQHF.

V usage is TRBV7-9 and J usage is TRBJ2-3, with 11 bases identical to TRBD2. Germline CDR1 reads SEHNR; CDR2 reads FQNEAQ (reference sequence). J gave up 13 bases and V 4 bases, and 13 bases lay outside the gene matches. This CDR3 region has 15 residues. The CDR3 DNA is TGTGCCAGCAGCTGGCTAGCGGGGGGAAATGAGAGGGAGTATTTT. It specifies CASSWLAGGNEREYF. The whole variable domain, filled in from reference TRBV7-9 and TRBJ2-3, reads DTGVSQNPRHKITKRGQNVTFRCDPISEHNRLYWYRQTLGQGPEFLTYFQNEAQLEKSRLLSDRFSAERPKGSFSTLEIQRTEQGDSAMYLCASSWLAGGNEREYFGPGTRLTVL.

The chain recombines TRBV7-6 with TRBJ2-1; maybe TRBD1 (5 bases). The CDR3 covers 13 residues. CDR1 SGHVS and CDR2 FNYEAQ come from the germline V gene. The V end was cut by 0 bases, the J end by 8 bases, with 8 bases between. CDR3 amino acids: CASSLALGDEQFF. The CDR3 DNA follows: TGTGCCAGCAGCTTAGCTTTAGGGGATGAGCAGTTCTTC.

The chain recombines TRBV4-2 with TRBJ2-7; tentatively, D is TRBD1 (6 bases). V was trimmed by 1 base and J by 5 bases, leaving 9 bases between them. The CDR3 length is 13 residues. CDR1 and CDR2 from the germline V gene are LGHNA and YNFKEQ. CDR3 sequence (DNA): TGTGCCAGCAGCCAAGGTTGGGGGCACGAGCAGTACTTC. Its protein is CASSQGWGHEQYF.

J is TRBJ1-2 and V is TRBV6-5; TRBD1 is a possible D gene (5 bases). The V gene's germline CDR1 is MNHEY and CDR2 SVGAGI. V dropped 0 bases and J dropped 0 bases, with 11 bases sitting between them. The CDR3 has 16 amino acids. CDR3 nucleotides: TGTGCCAGCAGTTACTCAACAGGAAAAGCTAACTATGGCTACACCTTC. It is translated as CASSYSTGKANYGYTF.

V and J are TRBV7-6 and TRBJ2-7; 9 bases agree with TRBD1. Germline V gene data show CDR1 as SGHVS and CDR2 as FNYEAQ. The CDR3 runs to 14 residues. V was pared by 5 bases and J by 7 bases, with 9 bases of the junction left unmatched. The CDR3 bases are TGTGCCAGCAGCAAAAGAGGACAGGGGTTGGAGCAGTACTTC. Amino acid sequence: CASSKRGQGLEQYF. Filled out from reference TRBV7-6 and TRBJ2-7, the complete variable domain reads GAGVSQSPRYKVTKRGQDVALRCDPISGHVSLYWYRQALGQGPEFLTYFNYEAQQDKSGLPNDRFSAERPEGSISTLTIQRTEQRDSAMYRCASSKRGQGLEQYFGPGTRLTVT.

The chain links TRBV11-3 to TRBJ1-1; 7 bases are a match to TRBD1. CDR1 and CDR2 (germline): SGHNT, YENEEA. The trim removed 1 base at V and 2 bases at J, leaving 1 base unmatched. The CDR3 extends over 14 amino acids. The CDR3 nucleotides read TGTGCCAGCAGCTTAGGGACAGGAAACACTGAAGCTTTCTTT. Translated: CASSLGTGNTEAFF.

The V and J genes are TRBV24-1 and TRBJ1-5; 8 nucleotides line up with TRBD1. CDR1 and CDR2 (germline): KGHDR, SFDVKD. CDR3 length equals 13 residues. V was clipped by 7 bases and J by 3 bases; unmatched bases: 1. CDR3 sequence reads: CATRDRVNQPQHF. CDR3 sequence (DNA): TGTGCCACCAGGGACAGGGTCAATCAGCCCCAGCATTTT.